This TCR beta chain is from a study of PD-L1 blockade in urothelial cancer. The wider study: In the patient group, about 85% of the roughly 29 were males with bladder-origin urothelial cancer. Blood was subjected to analysis at 3 weeks (second dose) and 6 weeks following treatment start. Study-wide results and limits: Pretreatment clonality of the blood TCR repertoire below the median was predictive of superior survival.

Germline assignment: CDR1 MNHEY and CDR2 SVGAGI. The CDR3 contains 15 residues. Trimming left V 6 bases short and J 3 bases short, with 15 bases between. Here immunoSEQ multiplex PCR was the method, and the copy in TCRdb shows in-frame clones only, minus some. Of just under 45,000 clones in the sample, around 90% were seen once. Details on this clone: The antigen remains unidentified.

The chain couples TRBV6-5 to TRBJ1-3; no firm D call. The receptor's source is a woman in her sixties with urothelial cancer. Sequenced here: PBMCs, sampled around atezolizumab (anti-PD-L1) treatment. The chain's CDR3 is CASSPDILHGNTIYF. The CDR3 DNA follows: TGTGCCAGCAGCCCCGATATTTTACATGGAAACACCATATATTTT.